This entry lists 14 T cell receptor beta chains sequenced from one sample in a study of blood T cell repertoires in COVID-19. Produced via immunoSEQ multiplex PCR; TCRdb's table is partial and in-frame only. The data show 250,000 to 350,000 clones, with roughly 90% seen just once and roughly 1.1% held by the top ten. The sequencing sample was made of PBMCs or T cells enriched from blood (not recorded which). The receptors shown here come from a woman aged 25 to 45 who had recovered from COVID-19.

In its sample, this clone was seen once. The chain couples TRBV30 to TRBJ2-1, with a possible D match to TRBD1 (6 bases). Germline CDR1 reads GTSNPN; CDR2 reads SVGIG (reference sequence). Trimming pared 5 bases from V and 4 bases from J, leaving 15 bases between. The CDR3 contains 14 residues. The chain's CDR3 is CAWQRGISYNEQFF. CDR3 DNA: TGTGCCTGGCAGAGGGGGATCTCATACAATGAGCAGTTCTTC.

The genes are TRBV4-1 and TRBJ2-2; 12 bases are shared with TRBD2. This CDR3 is built from 18 residues. V lost 6 bases and J lost 7; bases outside the gene matches: 15. Germline CDR1 MGHRA, CDR2 YSYEKL. This chain's CDR3 is CASRYTATSGRSSGELFF. CDR3 sequence (DNA): TGCGCCAGCAGGTACACTGCGACTAGCGGGAGATCTAGCGGGGAGCTGTTTTTT.

CDR3: CASSVSDYNTQYF. The CDR3 coding sequence is TGTGCCAGCAGCGTTTCCGACTATAATACGCAGTATTTT. The gene calls are TRBV9 and TRBJ2-3; D may be TRBD2 (5 bases). Germline loops: CDR1 SGDLS, CDR2 YYNGEE. The V and J ends lost 2 bases and 7 bases respectively, with 11 bases between them. The CDR3 runs 13 residues.

The chain combines TRBV27 with TRBJ2-5, with TRBD1 identical over 8 bases. V shed 6 bases, J shed 3 bases, and the junction held 12 bases outside the gene matches. The CDR3 spans 16 residues. Germline CDR1 reads MNHEY; CDR2 reads SMNVEV (reference sequence). This chain's CDR3 is CASSRLGTGHKETQYF. DNA of the CDR3: TGTGCCAGCAGCCGCCTCGGGACAGGCCATAAAGAGACCCAGTACTTC.

The sample holds a few counts of this clone. The chain combines TRBV19 with TRBJ1-1; no clear D gene. Germline V gene data show CDR1 as LNHDA and CDR2 as SQIVND (reference sequence). CDR3 length: 14 amino acids. Trimming stripped 1 base from V and 7 bases from J, with 13 bases between. The CDR3 protein is CASSIGPLSGEAFF. The CDR3 nucleotides are TGTGCCAGTAGTATAGGACCGCTATCGGGTGAAGCTTTCTTT.

The gene calls are TRBV5-1 and TRBJ2-2; 11 bases agree with TRBD1. The V segment lost 3 bases and the J segment 9 bases; nucleotides outside the gene matches: 7. Germline CDR1 and CDR2: SGHRS and YFSETQ. The CDR3 is 15 residues long. This chain's CDR3 is CASSSGQGDSRELFF. The CDR3 bases are TGCGCCAGCAGCTCGGGACAGGGGGATTCACGGGAGCTGTTTTTT. Supplemented by reference TRBV5-1 and TRBJ2-2, the full variable domain reads KAGVTQTPRYLIKTRGQQVTLSCSPISGHRSVSWYQQTPGQGLQFLFEYFSETQRNKGNFPGRFSGRQFSNSRSEMNVSTLELGDSALYLCASSSGQGDSRELFFGEGSRLTVL.

V and J are TRBV28 and TRBJ2-7; D not resolved. This CDR3 is built from 11 residues. Between the trimmed V and J ends, which lost 3 bases and 6 bases, there was a span of 6 bases. Looked up from germline, CDR1 is MDHEN and CDR2 is SYDVKM. DNA of the CDR3: TGTGCCAGCAGTTTTCGGTTCGAGCAGTACTTC. It specifies CASSFRFEQYF.

The J gene is TRBJ2-5, the V gene TRBV12-3 or TRBV12-4, with D hard to call. Trimming removed 3 bases from V and 2 bases from J, with 4 bases in between. This CDR3 has 12 residues. CDR3 protein: CASSFGQETQYF. DNA of the CDR3: TGTGCCAGCAGTTTCGGGCAAGAGACCCAGTACTTC.

V and J are TRBV7-9 and TRBJ1-2; 9 bases are shared with TRBD1. Unmatched junction bases numbered 20, after V lost 4 bases and J lost 5 bases. The CDR3 extends over 19 amino acids. Per germline, CDR1 SEHNR and CDR2 FQNEAQ (reference sequence). The DNA for the CDR3 is TGTGCCAGCAGCTATACCCAACCTGTAAGCCGGGACAGGGATTATGGCTACACCTTC. As protein: CASSYTQPVSRDRDYGYTF.

J is TRBJ2-7 and V is TRBV28; TRBD2 matches 8 bases. This CDR3 comprises 18 residues. Germline V gene lookup returns CDR1 MDHEN and CDR2 SYDVKM. The J segment lost 0 bases and the V segment lost 2 bases, leaving 12 bases of the junction unmatched. CDR3 nucleotide sequence: TGTGCCAGCAGTTTAATTGTCCTAGCGGGTAAGAGCTCCTACGAGCAGTACTTC. This encodes CASSLIVLAGKSSYEQYF.

The chain uses TRBV28 and TRBJ1-5; TRBD1 matches at 10 bases. The CDR3 runs 16 residues. Germline V gives CDR1 MDHEN, CDR2 SYDVKM. V was pared by 2 bases and J by 4 bases, with 5 bases of the junction left unmatched. The CDR3 is CASSLIGTGENQPQHF. Written as DNA, the CDR3 is TGTGCCAGCAGTTTAATAGGGACAGGGGAAAATCAGCCCCAGCATTTT.

V usage is TRBV19 and J usage is TRBJ2-1, with 10 positions matching TRBD2. In germline, CDR1 is LNHDA, CDR2 SQIVND (reference sequence). V trimming: 3 bases; J trimming: 8 bases; junction bases outside the gene matches: 13. This CDR3 has 17 residues. In DNA form, the CDR3 reads TGTGCCAGTAGTATCTGGGCTAGCGGGAGTCTTGGCTATGAGCAGTTCTTC. Residues: CASSIWASGSLGYEQFF.

The V call is TRBV28, the J call TRBJ1-1; maybe TRBD1 (5 bases). This CDR3 has 13 residues. Trimming cost V 3 bases and J 11 bases, with 16 bases left between them. Per the germline V gene, CDR1 is MDHEN and CDR2 is SYDVKM. As DNA, the CDR3 is TGTGCCAGCAGTTTGAAAGGGGCGTTCGGGGCTTTCTTT. Translated: CASSLKGAFGAFF.

The rearrangement uses TRBV9 and TRBJ2-3, with 9 bases lining up with TRBD2. V lost 0 bases and J lost 4; bases outside the gene matches: 3. Germline V lookup: CDR1 SGDLS, CDR2 YYNGEE. The length of the CDR3 is 15 residues. The CDR3 sequence is CASSVGSGSPDTQYF. In DNA, the CDR3 is TGTGCCAGCAGCGTAGGTAGCGGGAGTCCAGATACGCAGTATTTT.